Listed below are T cell receptor beta chains from one sample, sequenced in a study of cytomegalovirus exposure and HLA in healthy donors. Measured with immunoSEQ multiplex PCR; TCRdb has only the in-frame clones, and not every one. The profile shows more than 150,000 clones, roughly nine tenths of them singletons. The sample consisted of PBMCs. All receptors derive from a girl under two years old in good health and CMV-seronegative. Each CDR3 is given with its conserved first and last residue. A D gene is named only where the DNA matches it firmly. Clone sizes are given selectively: once, few, many, or a class where the clone is expanded.

clone size	J gene	V gene	D gene	CDR3 protein	CDR3 DNA
.	TRBJ2-1	TRBV9	.	CASSPSGGGGWDEQFF	TGTGCCAGCAGCCCAAGTGGAGGGGGGGGCTGGGATGAGCAGTTCTTC
.	TRBJ2-7	TRBV7-6	TRBD1	CASSLSKGGTGKGEQYF	TGTGCCAGCAGCTTATCGAAAGGGGGGACAGGGAAAGGGGAGCAGTACTTC
.	TRBJ1-2	TRBV7-8	TRBD1	CASSLVSRGQNYGYTF	TGTGCCAGCAGCTTAGTGTCGAGGGGGCAAAACTATGGCTACACCTTC
.	TRBJ2-7	TRBV5-1	TRBD2	CASSLRSGTTSFYEQYF	TGCGCCAGCAGTTTGCGTAGCGGGACGACGTCGTTCTACGAGCAGTACTTC
.	TRBJ2-3	TRBV4-3	TRBD2	CASSPGTSGTHTDTQYF	TGCGCCAGCAGCCCGGGGACTAGCGGTACCCACACAGATACGCAGTATTTT
few	TRBJ1-2	TRBV5-5	TRBD1	CASSYRQGWNYGYTF	TGTGCCAGCAGCTATCGACAGGGGTGGAACTATGGCTACACCTTC
.	TRBJ2-7	TRBV6-1	TRBD1	CANGQGNEQYF	TGTGCCAACGGACAGGGGAACGAGCAGTACTTC
.	TRBJ2-7	TRBV2	TRBD2	CASSATGGPYEQYF	TGTGCCAGCAGTGCGACGGGGGGGCCCTACGAGCAGTACTTC
.	TRBJ1-2	TRBV25-1	.	CASSVHRNYGYTF	TGTGCCAGCAGTGTACACCGAAACTATGGCTACACCTTC
.	TRBJ2-5	TRBV28	TRBD1	CASSEGTGRMETQYF	TGTGCCAGCAGTGAGGGGACAGGGAGGATGGAGACCCAGTACTTC
.	TRBJ2-3	TRBV27	TRBD1	CASSLDRGDTRYF	TGTGCCAGCAGTTTAGACAGGGGAGATACGCGGTATTTT
.	TRBJ2-7	TRBV5-1	TRBD1	CASSLGDRELSYEQYF	TGCGCCAGCAGCTTGGGGGACAGGGAGCTCTCCTACGAGCAGTACTTC
once	TRBJ2-2	TRBV10-1	.	CASSVLAEANTGELFF	TGCGCCAGCAGTGTATTGGCAGAAGCGAACACCGGGGAGCTGTTTTTT
.	TRBJ2-5	TRBV29-1	.	CSVVGAQETQYF	TGCAGCGTTGTTGGGGCCCAAGAGACCCAGTACTTC
.	TRBJ1-3	TRBV6-1	TRBD1	CASSRDSNSGNTIYF	TGTGCCAGCAGCCGGGACAGTAACTCTGGAAACACCATATATTTT
few	TRBJ1-2	TRBV6-1	TRBD1	CASKLDRGFSSF	TGTGCCAGCAAATTAGACAGGGGGTTTTCGAGTTTC
.	TRBJ2-1	TRBV5-6	.	CASSFGGILASSYNEQFF	TGTGCCAGCAGCTTCGGCGGAATATTGGCCAGCTCCTACAATGAGCAGTTCTTC
.	TRBJ1-6	TRBV5-6	.	CASSSLTTSPLHF	TGTGCCAGCAGCTCCCTGACAACTTCACCCCTCCACTTT
.	TRBJ2-4	TRBV2	TRBD2	CASSETSGGALAKNIQYF	TGTGCCAGCAGTGAAACTAGCGGGGGGGCGCTAGCCAAAAACATTCAGTACTTC
.	TRBJ2-7	TRBV5-6	TRBD1	CASSLGGTGYEQYF	TGTGCCAGCAGCTTAGGAGGGACAGGCTACGAGCAGTACTTC
once	TRBJ2-2	TRBV7-3	TRBD2	CASSMGLAGDTGELFF	TGTGCCAGCAGCATGGGACTAGCGGGGGACACCGGGGAGCTGTTTTTT
.	TRBJ1-1	TRBV21-1	.	CASRQGLDTEAFF	TGTGCCAGCAGACAGGGGTTGGACACTGAAGCTTTCTTT
few	TRBJ2-3	TRBV5-1	.	CASSWGGGTDTQYF	TGCGCCAGCAGCTGGGGCGGAGGCACAGATACGCAGTATTTT
.	TRBJ2-5	TRBV4-3	TRBD2	CASSQRTSAETQYF	TGCGCCAGCAGCCAAAGGACTAGCGCAGAGACCCAGTACTTC
.	TRBJ2-3	TRBV4-2	TRBD2	CASSQDLAGATDTQYF	TGTGCCAGCAGCCAAGATTTGGCGGGAGCGACAGATACGCAGTATTTT
.	TRBJ2-5	TRBV6-5	.	CASSYPFTGGETQYF	TGTGCCAGCAGTTACCCTTTCACGGGCGGGGAGACCCAGTACTTC